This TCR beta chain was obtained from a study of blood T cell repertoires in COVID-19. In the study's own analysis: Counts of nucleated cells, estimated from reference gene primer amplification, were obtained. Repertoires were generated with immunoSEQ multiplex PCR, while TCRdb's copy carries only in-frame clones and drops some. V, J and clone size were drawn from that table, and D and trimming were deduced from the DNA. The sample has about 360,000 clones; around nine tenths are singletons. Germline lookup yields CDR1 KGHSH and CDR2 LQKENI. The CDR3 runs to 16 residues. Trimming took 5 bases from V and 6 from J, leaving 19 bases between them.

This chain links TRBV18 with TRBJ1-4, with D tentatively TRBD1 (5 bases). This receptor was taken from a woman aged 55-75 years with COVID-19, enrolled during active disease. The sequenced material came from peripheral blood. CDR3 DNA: TGTGCCAGCTCAGTCATGGAAGGGGCTGGGGATGAAAAACTGTTTTTT. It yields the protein CASSVMEGAGDEKLFF.